The 24 T cell receptor beta chains below come from one sample, sequenced in a study of identical twins. TCRdb redid the calling of the 5' RACE reads with MiXCR, one entry per CDR3 protein. Among some 250,000 distinct CDR3 sequences listed, 6.5% were seen once. These sequences were also reported in another study, on T cells expressing NK-cell markers.

Sequencing was carried out using CD8+ T cells sorted from blood. These receptors were taken from a woman between 18 and 29 years old in good health.

The table lists this clonotype with many counts. The chain is built from TRBV3-1 and TRBJ2-7, with 13 nucleotides matching TRBD2. The length of the CDR3 is 15 residues. Germline CDR1 is LGHDT and CDR2 is YNNKEL (reference sequence). Losses at the gene ends were 6 bases for V and 6 bases for J; bases not matched to a gene: 8. The CDR3 sequence: CASRDTSGGAIEQYF. The CDR3 DNA follows: TGTGCCAGCAGAGACACTAGCGGGGGGGCGATCGAGCAGTACTTC.

Many counts were recorded for this clonotype. The chain is built from TRBV6-2 or TRBV6-3 and TRBJ2-1; 9 nucleotides agree with TRBD2. Per germline, CDR1 MNHEY and CDR2 SVGEGT. The CDR3 consists of 17 residues. V was pared by 7 bases and J by 3 bases, with 13 bases of the junction left unmatched. The CDR3 loop is CASTGTSRYLLYNEQFF. Here the CDR3 DNA reads TGTGCCAGCACTGGGACTAGCCGATACCTTCTCTACAATGAGCAGTTCTTC.

This clonotype occurred many times. CDR3 amino acids: CAISARDREDQPQHF. CDR3 nucleotides: TGTGCCATCAGTGCCCGGGACAGGGAGGATCAGCCCCAGCATTTT. The chain joins TRBV10-3 to TRBJ1-5, with 9 bases that match TRBD1. The CDR3 runs to 15 residues. CDR1 and CDR2 (germline): ENHRY, SYGVKD. Trimming at V came to 4 bases and at J to 5 bases, leaving 6 bases not matched to a gene.

This clonotype was counted between two and nine times. The V and J genes are TRBV11-3 and TRBJ2-1, with TRBD2 matching 9 bases. Germline loops: CDR1 SGHNT, CDR2 YENEEA. This CDR3 is 15 amino acids long. V gave up 5 bases and J gave up 4 bases; unmatched junction bases: 6. For the CDR3, the DNA is TGTGCCAGCAGCCATAGCGGGAGAATGTACAATGAGCAGTTCTTC. This encodes CASSHSGRMYNEQFF.

This clonotype occurred many times. The chain combines TRBV3-1 with TRBJ2-2; TRBD2 might be the D (5 bases). CDR3 length: 18 amino acids. V was trimmed by 1 base and J by 1 base, leaving 16 bases between them. The germline gives CDR1 LGHDT, CDR2 YNNKEL (reference sequence). The CDR3 DNA follows: TGTGCCAGCAGCCAAGCCAAAGGGTACGGACTGAACACCGGGGAGCTGTTTTTT. It encodes CASSQAKGYGLNTGELFF.

This chain links TRBV15 with TRBJ2-1; D gene ambiguous. Trimming shortened V by 1 base and J by 6 bases, and 13 bases separated the two germline ends. Germline-derived CDR1 and CDR2 are LNHNV and YYDKDF (reference sequence). The CDR3 spans 15 residues. The CDR3 sequence: CATSRVAASSNEQFF. In DNA, the CDR3 is TGTGCCACCAGCAGAGTGGCGGCCTCGAGCAATGAGCAGTTCTTC.

This clonotype was recorded at least ten times. The chain recombines TRBV12-3 or TRBV12-4 with TRBJ2-7; D gene unclear. The CDR3 is 12 residues long. V was cut by 5 bases and J by 7 bases, with 12 bases left in between. In DNA, the CDR3 is TGTGCCAGCAGTCTAAGCAGTTGGGAGCAGTACTTC. Protein: CASSLSSWEQYF.

This clonotype has ten or more counts. This CDR3 reads CASRGQGSSPLHF. The DNA of the CDR3 is TGTGCCAGCAGGGGACAGGGTTCATCACCCCTCCACTTT. The V call is TRBV7-9, the J call TRBJ1-6; 9 nucleotides match TRBD1. The CDR3 totals 13 residues. Germline loops: CDR1 SEHNR, CDR2 FQNEAQ (reference sequence). V shed 6 bases, J shed 10 bases, and the junction held 4 bases outside the gene matches.

Comment on this clonotype: The junction shows a germline mismatch at one end, possibly a read error. The chain couples TRBV5-5 to TRBJ2-1; 9 positions agree with TRBD2. Germline-derived CDR1 and CDR2 are SGHKS and YYEKEE (reference sequence). The CDR3 has 13 residues. The CDR3: CASSPEAGGRAPF. The CDR3 DNA reads as TGTGCCAGCAGCCCCGAGGCGGGCGGGAGGGCTCCCTTC.

Ten or more counts support this clonotype. This chain uses TRBV7-9 with TRBJ2-5, with D unresolved. Germline CDR1 SEHNR, CDR2 FQNEAQ (reference sequence). CDR3 length: 12 residues. V lost 4 bases and J lost 5, with 8 bases in between. The DNA of the CDR3 is TGTGCCAGCAGCTCCCCAATCGAGACCCAGTACTTC. This encodes CASSSPIETQYF.

This clonotype showed up many times. The rearrangement joins TRBV9 to TRBJ1-1; 10 bases line up with TRBD1. The germline V gene encodes CDR1 SGDLS and CDR2 YYNGEE. This CDR3 region has 14 residues. Trimming at V came to 4 bases and at J to 7 bases, leaving 7 bases not matched to a gene. The CDR3 reads CASSKGTGEDEAFF. The CDR3 DNA is TGTGCCAGCAGCAAGGGGACAGGGGAGGATGAAGCTTTCTTT.

The chain employs TRBV7-6 and TRBJ2-7; TRBD1 matches at 8 bases. The J segment lost 3 bases and the V segment lost 3 bases, leaving 7 bases of the junction unmatched. The CDR3 is 15 residues long. Germline V gene sequence: CDR1 SGHVS, CDR2 FNYEAQ. The CDR3 DNA follows: TGTGCCAGCAGCTTTGGGACAGGCACTAGCTACGAGCAGTACTTC. Its translation: CASSFGTGTSYEQYF. The entire variable domain, with the rest obtained from reference TRBV7-6 and TRBJ2-7, is as follows: GAGVSQSPRYKVTKRGQDVALRCDPISGHVSLYWYRQALGQGPEFLTYFNYEAQQDKSGLPNDRFSAERPEGSISTLTIQRTEQRDSAMYRCASSFGTGTSYEQYFGPGTRLTVT.

This clonotype was detected only a few times. The chain uses TRBV27 and TRBJ1-4; 8 bases align to TRBD1. V lost 6 bases, J lost 3 bases, and 6 bases stayed unmatched. CDR3 length: 15 amino acids. Germline V CDR1 and CDR2: MNHEY, SMNVEV (reference sequence). This chain's CDR3 is CASRDRAGSNEKLFF. DNA for the CDR3: TGTGCCAGCAGGGACAGGGCGGGATCTAATGAAAAACTGTTTTTT.

The chain employs TRBV27 and TRBJ2-1; no reliable D call. V was clipped by 6 bases and J by 9 bases, with 15 bases between them. The CDR3 contains 13 residues. Germline loops: CDR1 MNHEY, CDR2 SMNVEV (reference sequence). Written as DNA, the CDR3 is TGTGCCAGCAGCGCGGCCACGCCTCGTGAGCAGTTCTTC. Translated, it gives CASSAATPREQFF.

The chain recombines TRBV13 with TRBJ2-7, with D possibly TRBD2 on 5 matching bases. Trimming took 3 bases from V and 3 from J, leaving 12 bases between them. Germline loops: CDR1 PRHDT, CDR2 FYEKMQ (reference sequence). The CDR3 consists of 14 residues. The DNA for the CDR3 is TGTGCCAGCAGCTTCAGGAGTAGCGTCTACGAGCAGTACTTC. Amino acid sequence: CASSFRSSVYEQYF. The entire variable domain, with the rest obtained from reference TRBV13 and TRBJ2-7, is as follows: AAGVIQSPRHLIKEKRETATLKCYPIPRHDTVYWYQQGPGQDPQFLISFYEKMQSDKGSIPDRFSAQQFSDYHSELNMSSLELGDSALYFCASSFRSSVYEQYFGPGTRLTVT.

The rearrangement links TRBV10-2 to TRBJ2-1; 7 bases align to TRBD2. Per germline, CDR1 WSHSY and CDR2 SAAADI. V lost 6 bases and J lost 2; bases outside the gene matches: 16. This CDR3 has 18 amino acids. CDR3 sequence reads: CASSLSLFLAEAYNEQFF. CDR3 in DNA: TGCGCCAGCAGCCTAAGCCTATTCCTAGCGGAAGCCTACAATGAGCAGTTCTTC.

This clonotype was observed many times. The chain joins TRBV7-9 to TRBJ1-1, with D perhaps TRBD1 (5 bases). V was cut by 0 bases and J by 2 bases, with 10 bases left in between. This CDR3 comprises 15 residues. Germline V gives CDR1 SEHNR, CDR2 FQNEAQ (reference sequence). The CDR3 DNA follows: TGTGCCAGCAGCTTAGCGCCCAGGGTAAACACTGAAGCTTTCTTT. Translated: CASSLAPRVNTEAFF.

This chain uses TRBV15 with TRBJ1-4, with no clear D. The CDR3 length is 14 residues. Per the germline V gene, CDR1 is LNHNV and CDR2 is YYDKDF (reference sequence). The V end was cut by 3 bases, the J end by 5 bases, with 10 bases between. CDR3 sequence: CATSSPIGNEKLFF. CDR3 bases: TGTGCCACCAGCAGCCCGATTGGCAATGAAAAACTGTTTTTT.

This clonotype has at least ten counts. The chain joins TRBV9 to TRBJ2-1, with 9 bases identical to TRBD1. Trimming at V came to 4 bases and at J to 6 bases, leaving 11 bases not matched to a gene. Germline CDR1 and CDR2: SGDLS and YYNGEE. CDR3 size: 16 residues. The CDR3 DNA is TGTGCCAGCAGCATATACCAGGACAGGGGAGGCAATGAGCAGTTCTTC. It codes for CASSIYQDRGGNEQFF.

The CDR3 protein is CASSVVDGLFF. In DNA, the CDR3 is TGTGCCAGCAGCGTGGTTGACGGGCTGTTTTTT. The chain links TRBV9 to TRBJ2-2, with D uncertain. Looked up from germline, CDR1 is SGDLS and CDR2 is YYNGEE. The V end was cut by 2 bases, the J end by 13 bases, with 9 bases between. CDR3 size: 11 residues.

This clonotype has more than one count but fewer than ten. The chain combines TRBV5-1 with TRBJ1-1; 9 bases match TRBD1. The germline gives CDR1 SGHRS, CDR2 YFSETQ. V lost 3 bases, J lost 1 base, and 4 bases stayed unmatched. The CDR3 covers 15 residues. The CDR3 nucleotides are TGCGCCAGCAGCTCGCCGGGACAGGGGAACACTGAAGCTTTCTTT. Protein product: CASSSPGQGNTEAFF.

Ten or more counts support this clonotype. This chain uses TRBV3-1 with TRBJ1-1, with D hard to call. Deletions cut 5 bases from V and 3 bases from J, with 10 bases between. The CDR3 contains 13 residues. Germline-derived CDR1 and CDR2 are LGHDT and YNNKEL (reference sequence). CDR3 in DNA: TGTGCCAGCAGCGTGGACCCCCACACTGAAGCTTTCTTT. As protein: CASSVDPHTEAFF.

In its sample, this clonotype was seen a few times. The chain recombines TRBV4-3 with TRBJ1-2; D unresolved. The CDR3 runs to 13 residues. The ends were cut back, 4 bases at V and 4 bases at J, with 10 bases in the middle. Germline values: CDR1 LGHNA, CDR2 YSLEER. CDR3 protein: CASSPHSGYGYTF. Written as DNA, the CDR3 is TGCGCCAGCAGCCCACATTCTGGCTATGGCTACACCTTC.

The CDR3 coding sequence is TGTGCCAGCAGTGCCACAGGGGACTACTATGGCTACACCTTC. This gives the protein CASSATGDYYGYTF. The chain combines TRBV25-1 with TRBJ1-2, with TRBD1 matching over 7 bases. Germline CDR1 is MGHDK and CDR2 is SYGVNS. The CDR3 extends over 14 amino acids. The junction had 5 bases not matched to a gene; V was cut back by 4 bases and J by 3 bases.